This entry describes one TCR beta chain. The sample comes from a study of blood T cell repertoires in COVID-19. Study in general: The samples span acute and convalescent COVID-19 from the United States, Italy and Spain.

Source study methods: By means of reference gene primer amplification, nucleated cell counts were estimated. Assay: immunoSEQ multiplex PCR; the TCRdb copy retains only in-frame clones and omits some. The D gene and trimming were derived from the DNA, and the V and J assignments and clone size from that table. The sample lists about 97,000 clones; roughly 92% were seen once. The receptor was isolated from a woman between 50 and 59 years old with COVID-19, enrolled during active disease. The specimen was peripheral blood.

CDR3 sequence reads: CASSESGGPYGYTF. The CDR3 bases are TGTGCCAGCAGTGAAAGTGGAGGGCCCTATGGCTACACCTTC. The rearrangement links TRBV2 to TRBJ1-2; no definite D call. The CDR3 length is 14 residues. Trimming shortened V by 2 bases and J by 4 bases, and 11 bases separated the two germline ends. Looked up from germline, CDR1 is SNHLY and CDR2 is FYNNEI.